This TCR beta chain appears in the sequencing data of a study of chronic HIV infection and antiretroviral therapy (dated by TCRdb to between 2014 and 2016). V is cut by 0 bases and J by 4 bases, and the space between the germline ends is 7 bases. Taken from cysteine to phenylalanine, the CDR3 has 15 residues. The kept DNA is CDR3 alone, 45 bases in frame from the first base. CDR1 and CDR2 are drawn from the germline V gene: WSHSY, SAAADI. This clonotype has more than one count but fewer than ten. What this receptor recognizes is not known. Base-call qualities are not available, and no considerably larger clone is one nucleotide away. Libraries were made using 5' RACE. Instrument used: Illumina MiSeq. The public sequencing data were trimmed at Q25 with fastp and processed into clonotypes with MiXCR by TCRdb, which kept only in-frame beta chains. One record per CDR3 amino acid sequence lists the most common genes and DNA. Across this sample there are around 30,000 distinct CDR3 sequences, with 7.5% to 10% seen only once. Under 3% of the sample rests with the top ten.

The chain is assembled from TRBV10-2 and TRBJ1-6, with no reliable assignment of the D segment. Sample: peripheral blood. This receptor was obtained from an adult who had HIV and had not received antiretroviral therapy, or was an uninfected healthy control (not recorded which). The DNA sequence reads TGCGCCAGCAGTGAGTCGGGGAGTTATAATTCACCCCTCCACTTT. Its amino acids are CASSESGSYNSPLHF.